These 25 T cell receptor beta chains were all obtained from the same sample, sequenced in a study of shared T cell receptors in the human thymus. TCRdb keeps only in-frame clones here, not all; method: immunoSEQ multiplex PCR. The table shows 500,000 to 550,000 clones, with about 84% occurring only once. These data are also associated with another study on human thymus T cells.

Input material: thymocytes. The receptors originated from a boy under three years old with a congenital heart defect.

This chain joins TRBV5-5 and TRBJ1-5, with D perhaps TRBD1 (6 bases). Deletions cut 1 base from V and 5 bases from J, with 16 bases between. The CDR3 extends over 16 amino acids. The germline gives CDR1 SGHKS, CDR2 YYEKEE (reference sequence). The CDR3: CASSLTYRAAHQPQHF. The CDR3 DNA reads TGTGCCAGCAGCTTGACGTACAGGGCGGCCCATCAGCCCCAGCATTTT.

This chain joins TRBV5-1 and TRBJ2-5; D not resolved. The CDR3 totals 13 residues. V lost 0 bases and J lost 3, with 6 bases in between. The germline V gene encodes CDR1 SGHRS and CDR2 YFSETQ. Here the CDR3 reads CASSLARKETQYF. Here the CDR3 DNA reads TGCGCCAGCAGCTTGGCGAGGAAAGAGACCCAGTACTTC.

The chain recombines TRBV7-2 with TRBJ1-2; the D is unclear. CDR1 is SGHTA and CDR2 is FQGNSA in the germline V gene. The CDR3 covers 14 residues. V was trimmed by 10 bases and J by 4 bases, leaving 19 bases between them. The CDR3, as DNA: TGTGCCACCGACGAACTGGCCCGGAGCTATGGCTACACCTTC. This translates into CATDELARSYGYTF.

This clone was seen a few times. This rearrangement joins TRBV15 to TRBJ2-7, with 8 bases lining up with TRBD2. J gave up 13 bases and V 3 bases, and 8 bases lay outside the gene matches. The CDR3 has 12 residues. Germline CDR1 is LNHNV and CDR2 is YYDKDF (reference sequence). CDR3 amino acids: CATSRCGRLKYF. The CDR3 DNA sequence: TGTGCCACCAGCAGGTGCGGGAGGTTAAAATACTTC.

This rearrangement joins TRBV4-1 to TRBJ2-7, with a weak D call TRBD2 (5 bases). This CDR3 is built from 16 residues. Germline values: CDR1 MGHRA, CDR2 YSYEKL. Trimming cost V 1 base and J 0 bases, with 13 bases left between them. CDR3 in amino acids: CASSQVALTSSYEQYF. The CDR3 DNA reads TGCGCCAGCAGCCAAGTCGCCCTTACTAGCTCCTACGAGCAGTACTTC.

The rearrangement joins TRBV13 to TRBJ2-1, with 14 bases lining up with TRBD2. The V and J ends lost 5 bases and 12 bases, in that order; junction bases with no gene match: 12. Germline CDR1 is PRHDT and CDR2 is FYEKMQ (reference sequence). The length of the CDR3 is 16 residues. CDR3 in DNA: TGTGCCAGCAGCCTACCCGGGACTAGCGGGAGAAGTGCGCAGTTCTTC. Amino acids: CASSLPGTSGRSAQFF.

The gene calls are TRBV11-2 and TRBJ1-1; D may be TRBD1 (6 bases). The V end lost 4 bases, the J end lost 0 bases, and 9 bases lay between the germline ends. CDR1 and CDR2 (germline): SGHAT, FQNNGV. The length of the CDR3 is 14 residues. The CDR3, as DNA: TGTGCCAGCAGCTCCGGGACATTGAACACTGAAGCTTTCTTT. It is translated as CASSSGTLNTEAFF.

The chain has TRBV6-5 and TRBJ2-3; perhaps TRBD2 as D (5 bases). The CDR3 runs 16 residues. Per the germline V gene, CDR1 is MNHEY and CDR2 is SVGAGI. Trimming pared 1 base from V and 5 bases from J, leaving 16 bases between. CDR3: CASSYCHPGGRDTQYF. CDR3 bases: TGTGCCAGCAGTTACTGCCACCCGGGTGGGAGAGATACGCAGTATTTT.

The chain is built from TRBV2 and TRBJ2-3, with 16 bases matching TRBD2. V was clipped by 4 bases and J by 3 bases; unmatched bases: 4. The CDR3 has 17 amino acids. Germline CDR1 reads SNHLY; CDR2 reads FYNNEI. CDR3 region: CASSGGLAGGGTDTQYF. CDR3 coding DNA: TGTGCCAGCAGTGGGGGACTAGCGGGAGGGGGAACAGATACGCAGTATTTT.

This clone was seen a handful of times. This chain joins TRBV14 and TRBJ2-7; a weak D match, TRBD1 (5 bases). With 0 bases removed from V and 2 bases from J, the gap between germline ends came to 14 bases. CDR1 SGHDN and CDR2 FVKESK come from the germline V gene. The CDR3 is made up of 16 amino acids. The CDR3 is CASSQDKGQQAYEQYF. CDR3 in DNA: TGTGCCAGCAGCCAAGACAAAGGACAACAGGCCTACGAGCAGTACTTC.

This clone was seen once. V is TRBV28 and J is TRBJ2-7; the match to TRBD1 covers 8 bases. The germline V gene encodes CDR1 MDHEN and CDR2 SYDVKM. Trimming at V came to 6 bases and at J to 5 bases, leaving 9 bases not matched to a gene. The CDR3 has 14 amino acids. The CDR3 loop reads CASSGSGQVDEQYF. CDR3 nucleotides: TGTGCCAGCAGCGGGTCGGGACAGGTAGACGAGCAGTACTTC.

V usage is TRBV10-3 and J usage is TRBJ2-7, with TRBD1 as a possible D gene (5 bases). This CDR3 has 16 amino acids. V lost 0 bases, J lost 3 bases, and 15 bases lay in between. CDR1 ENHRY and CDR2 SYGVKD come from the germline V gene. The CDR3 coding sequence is TGTGCCATCAGTGAGTCAAGGTTCTGGGGCCACTACGAGCAGTACTTC. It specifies CAISESRFWGHYEQYF.

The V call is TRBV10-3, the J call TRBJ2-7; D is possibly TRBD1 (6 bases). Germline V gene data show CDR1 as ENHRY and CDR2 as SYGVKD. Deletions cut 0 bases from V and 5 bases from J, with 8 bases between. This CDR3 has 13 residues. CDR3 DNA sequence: TGTGCCATCAGTGAGTCCAGGGGCCACGAGCAGTACTTC. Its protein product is CAISESRGHEQYF.

Written as DNA, the CDR3 is TGTGCCAGCAGTTACGGGGGACAGACTTACGAGCAGTACTTC. It encodes CASSYGGQTYEQYF. The rearrangement uses TRBV6-5 and TRBJ2-5; 7 nucleotides match TRBD1. The J call may be incorrect, as the DNA end agrees better with TRBJ2-7. CDR3 length equals 14 residues. The germline V gene has CDR1 MNHEY and CDR2 SVGAGI.

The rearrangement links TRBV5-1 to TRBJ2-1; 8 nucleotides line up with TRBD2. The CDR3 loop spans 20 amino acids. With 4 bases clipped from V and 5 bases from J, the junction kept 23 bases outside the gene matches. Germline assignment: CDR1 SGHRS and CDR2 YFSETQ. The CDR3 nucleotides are TGCGCCAGCAGCCACCTCGGGGGGGAGGGGACCCCTACTCCCGACAATGAGCAGTTCTTC. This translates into CASSHLGGEGTPTPDNEQFF.

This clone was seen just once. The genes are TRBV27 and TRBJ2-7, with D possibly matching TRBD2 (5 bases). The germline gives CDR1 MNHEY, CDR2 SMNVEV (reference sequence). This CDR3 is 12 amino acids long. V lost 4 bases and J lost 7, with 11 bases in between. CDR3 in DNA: TGTGCCAGCAGTTCCATCAGGAGGGAGCAGTACTTC. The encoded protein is CASSSIRREQYF.

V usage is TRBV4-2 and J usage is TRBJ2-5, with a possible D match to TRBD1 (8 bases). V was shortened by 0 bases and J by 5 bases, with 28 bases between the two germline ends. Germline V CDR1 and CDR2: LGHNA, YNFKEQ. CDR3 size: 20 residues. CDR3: CASSQDRTGKWWEGRETQYF. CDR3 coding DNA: TGTGCCAGCAGCCAAGATCGGACAGGGAAGTGGTGGGAGGGCCGGGAGACCCAGTACTTC.

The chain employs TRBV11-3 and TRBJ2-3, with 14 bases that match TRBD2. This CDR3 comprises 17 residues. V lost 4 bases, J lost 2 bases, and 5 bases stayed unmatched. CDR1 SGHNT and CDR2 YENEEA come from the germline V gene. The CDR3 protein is CASSSGLAGVITDTQYF. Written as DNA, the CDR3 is TGTGCCAGCAGCTCGGGACTAGCGGGAGTCATCACAGATACGCAGTATTTT.

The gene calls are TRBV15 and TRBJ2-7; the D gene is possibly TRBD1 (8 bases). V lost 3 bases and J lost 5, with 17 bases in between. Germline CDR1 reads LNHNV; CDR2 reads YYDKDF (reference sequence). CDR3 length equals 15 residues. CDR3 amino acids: CATSSWTGRVNEQYF. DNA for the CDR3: TGTGCCACCAGCAGCTGGACAGGGAGGGTAAACGAGCAGTACTTC.

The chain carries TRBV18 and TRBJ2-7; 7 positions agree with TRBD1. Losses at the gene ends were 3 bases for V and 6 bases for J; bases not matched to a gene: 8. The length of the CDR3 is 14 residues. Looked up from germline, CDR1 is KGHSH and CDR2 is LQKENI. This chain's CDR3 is CASSPIRGGPEQYF. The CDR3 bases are TGTGCCAGCTCACCGATCAGAGGGGGCCCCGAGCAGTACTTC.

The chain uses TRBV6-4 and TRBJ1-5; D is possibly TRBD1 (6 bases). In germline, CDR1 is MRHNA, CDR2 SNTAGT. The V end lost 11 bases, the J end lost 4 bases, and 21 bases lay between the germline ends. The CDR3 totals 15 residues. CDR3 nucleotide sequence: TGTGCCGGGCCGATTACGGGGGGCCGTAATCAGCCCCAGCATTTT. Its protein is CAGPITGGRNQPQHF.

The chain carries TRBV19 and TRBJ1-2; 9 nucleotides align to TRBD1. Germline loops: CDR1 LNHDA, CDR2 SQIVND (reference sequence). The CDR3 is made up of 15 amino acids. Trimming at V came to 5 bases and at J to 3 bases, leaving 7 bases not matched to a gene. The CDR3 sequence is CASSVWDREYYGYTF. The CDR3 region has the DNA TGTGCCAGTAGTGTGTGGGACAGGGAGTACTATGGCTACACCTTC.

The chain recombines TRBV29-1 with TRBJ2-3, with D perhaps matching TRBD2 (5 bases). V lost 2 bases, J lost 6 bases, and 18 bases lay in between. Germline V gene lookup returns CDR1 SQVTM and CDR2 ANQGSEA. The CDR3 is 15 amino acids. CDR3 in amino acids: CSVERVGAESDTQYF. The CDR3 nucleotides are TGCAGCGTTGAAAGGGTTGGAGCGGAGTCGGATACGCAGTATTTT.

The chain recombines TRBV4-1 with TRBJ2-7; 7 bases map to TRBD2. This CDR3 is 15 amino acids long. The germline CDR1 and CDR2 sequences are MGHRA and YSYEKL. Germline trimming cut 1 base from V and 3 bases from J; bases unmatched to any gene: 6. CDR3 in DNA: TGCGCCAGCAGCCAAGGGACTAGGGGAAACTACGAGCAGTACTTC. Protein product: CASSQGTRGNYEQYF.

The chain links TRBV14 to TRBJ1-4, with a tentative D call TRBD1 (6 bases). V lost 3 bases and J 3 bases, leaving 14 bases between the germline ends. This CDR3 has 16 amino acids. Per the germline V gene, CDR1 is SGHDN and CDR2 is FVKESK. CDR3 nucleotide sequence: TGTGCCAGCAGCCATATACAAAGGGGGTCTAATGAAAAACTGTTTTTT. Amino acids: CASSHIQRGSNEKLFF.